This TCR beta chain appears in the sequencing data of a study of cytomegalovirus exposure and HLA in healthy donors. Primers for the PCR totalled 60 Vbeta and 13 Jbeta. TCRdb keeps only in-frame clones here, not all; method: immunoSEQ multiplex PCR. The table includes roughly 140,000 clones, 79% detected once. The CDR3 is made up of 16 amino acids. V lost 4 bases and J lost 0, with 14 bases in between. Looked up from germline, CDR1 is MGHRA and CDR2 is YSYEKL. Material: PBMCs. The V and J genes are TRBV4-1 and TRBJ2-3; D may be TRBD2 (5 bases). This TCR derives from a middle-aged woman in good health and CMV-seropositive. Written as DNA, the CDR3 is TGCGCCAGCAGCCGCCTGCCGGGATTAAGCACAGATACGCAGTATTTT. As protein: CASSRLPGLSTDTQYF.